This T cell receptor beta chain derives from a study of T cell repertoires in cytomegalovirus infection. Across the whole study: Carrying CMV and the relevant HLA type showed in public TCR beta signatures. Study conclusions and caveats: CMV-specific TCR beta clonotypes restricted by HLA-C were the ones dominating the ex vivo response. The cumulative frequency of public TCR beta families identified carriers of CMV plus the relevant HLA.

Using its own MiXCR run on the reads, TCRdb lists one record per CDR3 protein. The sample includes nearly 650,000 distinct CDR3 sequences, 20% to 25% of them seen just once. Germline V gene sequence: CDR1 LGHNA, CDR2 YNFKEQ. The V and J ends lost 1 base and 2 bases respectively, with 16 bases between them. The CDR3 covers 17 residues. To note about this clonotype: As yet, its antigen is unknown.

This rearrangement joins TRBV4-2 to TRBJ2-3, with D perhaps matching TRBD1 or TRBD2 (5 bases each). Sequenced sample: CD8+ T cells from PBMCs. The TCR sequence derives from a human donor in good health (CMV status not recorded). Some clones in this sample may be carry-over from other donors' samples. The CDR3 region is CASSQGGPAAYTDTQYF. The CDR3 coding sequence is TGTGCCAGCAGCCAAGGGGGCCCAGCGGCTTACACAGATACGCAGTATTTT.